This is a list of T cell receptor beta chains from one sample in a study of T cells in Graves' hyperthyroidism and ophthalmopathy. TCRdb processed the multiplex PCR reads anew with MiXCR; each CDR3 protein has one entry. The sample lists around 520,000 distinct CDR3 sequences, approximately 25% occurring once. Sequenced material: blood. The source of these receptors is a woman aged 30 to 39 with Graves' ophthalmopathy. The CDR3 runs from the conserved cysteine through the conserved F or W. The order of the fields is clone size, CDR3 length, V gene, J gene, D gene, CDR3 DNA, CDR3 protein. The D gene is left open where the match is weak. Clone size is not always given. Where it is, it says once, few, many or a class for expanded clones.

>many|11|TRBV6-2/TRBV6-3|TRBJ1-1|-
TGTGCCAGCAAGAACGATATTGAAGCTTTCTTT
CASKNDIEAFF
>-|13|TRBV5-6|TRBJ1-2|-
TGTGCCAGCAGCCCGGAGCTTAACTATGGCTACACCTTC
CASSPELNYGYTF
>many|13|TRBV2|TRBJ1-3|-
TGTGCCAGCATGGAGGAGACTGGAAACACCATATATTTT
CASMEETGNTIYF
>many|15|TRBV7-9|TRBJ2-6|-
TGTGCCAGCAGCACCGCGCAGGGAGGGGCCAACGTCCTGACTTTC
CASSTAQGGANVLTF
>-|14|TRBV30|TRBJ1-5|-
TGTGCCTGGAGTCCCACGTCGAGAAATCAGCCCCAGCATTTT
CAWSPTSRNQPQHF
>many|13|TRBV20-1|TRBJ2-5|-
TGCAGTGCTAGAATGGGGGTCCAAGAGACCCAGTACTTC
CSARMGVQETQYF
>many|13|TRBV28|TRBJ1-2|-
TGTGCCAGCAGCCTAGGGGGGCGCCGGGGCTACACCTTC
CASSLGGRRGYTF
>many|15|TRBV20-1|TRBJ1-2|-
TGCAGTGCTAGTGACGCAGTGGGGGGGGCTAGAGGCTACACCTTC
CSASDAVGGARGYTF
>many|15|TRBV6-1|TRBJ1-1|-
TGTGCCAGCAGTCTCCTAAGGGGGGCCTTGACTGAAGCTTTCTTT
CASSLLRGALTEAFF
>-|17|TRBV19|TRBJ2-4|-
TGTGCCAGCAGCTTTAGTGCGGGGCCCTTAGCCAAAAACATTCAGTACTTC
CASSFSAGPLAKNIQYF
>many|16|TRBV6-1|TRBJ1-5|-
TGTGCCAGCAGTGCACTCTGGACAGACGGGCATCAGCCCCAGCATTTT
CASSALWTDGHQPQHF
>once|12|TRBV5-4|TRBJ1-2|-
TGTGCCAGCAGCTTGGTGGGCAATGGCTACAGCTTC
CASSLVGNGYSF
>many|12|TRBV28|TRBJ1-1|-
TGTGCCAGCAAGGGTCTCAACACTGAAGCTTTCTTT
CASKGLNTEAFF
>-|14|TRBV10-1|TRBJ2-7|TRBD2
TGCGCCAGGTCGCCGGGACTAGCCTCCTACGAGCATTACTTC
CARSPGLASYEHYF
>many|15|TRBV6-5|TRBJ1-3|-
TGTGCCAGCAGTCGTGGATGGACCTCTGGAAACACCATATATTTT
CASSRGWTSGNTIYF
>many|15|TRBV12-3/TRBV12-4|TRBJ2-6|TRBD1
TGTGCCAGCATCGACGACAGGGCGGGGGCCAACGTCCTGACTTTC
CASIDDRAGANVLTF
>-|16|TRBV7-6|TRBJ1-3|-
TGTGCCAGCAGCCTACACGGCACAGCTTCGGGAAACACCATATATTTT
CASSLHGTASGNTIYF
>many|14|TRBV19|TRBJ2-7|-
TGTGCCAGTAGTGCGACCCGGGACGGTTACGAGCAGTACTTC
CASSATRDGYEQYF
>many|15|TRBV15|TRBJ2-7|-
TGTGCCACCAGCAGAGATTTGACGCCGGGATACGAGCAGTACTTC
CATSRDLTPGYEQYF
>many|12|TRBV12-3/TRBV12-4|TRBJ1-3|-
TGTACCAGCCGGGGATCTGGAAACACCATATATTTT
CTSRGSGNTIYF
>many|13|TRBV7-3|TRBJ1-1|TRBD1
TGTGCCACTGGCACAGGGGTAAGGACTGAAGCTTTCTTT
CATGTGVRTEAFF
>many|12|TRBV30|TRBJ1-2|-
TGTGCCTGGAGCATGGGGAACTATGGCTACACCTTC
CAWSMGNYGYTF
>once|13|TRBV6-5|TRBJ1-2|-
TGTGCCAGCAGTTACGCCGGGAACTATGGCTACACCTTC
CASSYAGNYGYTF
>many|13|TRBV7-2|TRBJ2-2|-
TGTGCCACCAGTCAGCTAAACACCGGGGAGCTGTTTTTT
CATSQLNTGELFF
>many|13|TRBV6-2/TRBV6-3|TRBJ1-1|-
TGTGCCAGCATTAAAAGAGGGAACACTGAAGCTTTCTTT
CASIKRGNTEAFF
>-|15|TRBV3-1|TRBJ2-7|TRBD1
TGTGCCAGCAGCCTCTTGGGACAGGGGACAGGGGAGCAGTACTTC
CASSLLGQGTGEQYF
>few|17|TRBV4-2|TRBJ2-2|-
TGTGCCAGCAGCCCGGTGGCGGGCACAACCTACACCGGGGAGCTGTTTTTT
CASSPVAGTTYTGELFF
>few|16|TRBV28|TRBJ1-2|-
TGTGCCAGCAGTTTATCGCCGGGAGGGAGTAACTATGGCTACACCTTC
CASSLSPGGSNYGYTF
>-|16|TRBV15|TRBJ2-4|-
TGTGCCACCAGCAGATCGGGCAGGGTGGCCAAAAACATTCAGTACTTC
CATSRSGRVAKNIQYF
>many|18|TRBV5-1|TRBJ2-2|TRBD2
TGCGCCAGCAGCTTGGGGTTAGCGGGGGGACCGAACACCGGGGAGCTGTTTTTT
CASSLGLAGGPNTGELFF
>few|14|TRBV7-6|TRBJ2-7|TRBD2
TGTGCCAGCAGCTTAGATAGCGGGGGGTACGAGCAGTACTTC
CASSLDSGGYEQYF
>many|12|TRBV12-3/TRBV12-4|TRBJ1-2|-
TGTGCCAGCAGTTTTTCGGCTGCTGGCTACACCTTC
CASSFSAAGYTF
>-|19|TRBV11-2|TRBJ1-5|-
TGTGCCAGCATTCTCCAGCGCCGGGACTCCCCAGGGGGCAATCAGCCCCAGCATTTT
CASILQRRDSPGGNQPQHF
>-|15|TRBV6-1|TRBJ1-2|-
TGTGCCAGCAAACTAGAGGACAGCTCAAGCTATGGCTACACCTTC
CASKLEDSSSYGYTF
>many|12|TRBV6-2/TRBV6-3|TRBJ2-2|-
TGTGCCAGCAGAAGGAGCACCGGGGAGCTGTTTTTT
CASRRSTGELFF
>-|14|TRBV5-1|TRBJ1-1|TRBD1
TGCGCCAGCAGCCCGAACAGGGGTGGGACTGAAGCTTTCTTT
CASSPNRGGTEAFF
>-|16|TRBV30|TRBJ1-1|TRBD1
TGTGCCAGCCTCACAGGGCAGGGGGTCATGGGGACTGAAGCTTTCTTT
CASLTGQGVMGTEAFF
>-|15|TRBV4-1|TRBJ1-5|TRBD1
TGCGCCAGCAGCCCCGGGGCAGGGGGATATCAGCCCCAGCATTTT
CASSPGAGGYQPQHF
>few|15|TRBV6-2/TRBV6-3|TRBJ1-1|-
TGTGCCAGCAGTCCCCGGCCTCCGCCGAACACTGAAGCTTTCTTT
CASSPRPPPNTEAFF
>many|15|TRBV20-1|TRBJ1-3|-
TGCAGTGCTAGAGCTGGACACTCGGGGGGAAACACCATATATTTT
CSARAGHSGGNTIYF
>many|12|TRBV19|TRBJ1-2|-
TGTGCCAGTGGGGACGACTTCTATGGCTACACCTTC
CASGDDFYGYTF
>many|13|TRBV12-3/TRBV12-4|TRBJ2-2|-
TGTGCCGAAGGGGGGACGAACACCGGGGAGCTGTTTTTT
CAEGGTNTGELFF
>few|13|TRBV6-1|TRBJ2-7|TRBD1
TGTGCCAGCAGTACCGGGACAGGGACCGAGCAGTACTTC
CASSTGTGTEQYF
>-|15|TRBV3-1|TRBJ1-5|TRBD1
TGTGCCAGCAGCCAAGCCGGACAGGCCCTTGTGCCCCAGCATTTT
CASSQAGQALVPQHF
>-|13|TRBV2|TRBJ2-7|-
TGTGCCACAACCCTGCCCCTCTCCTACGAGCAGTACTTC
CATTLPLSYEQYF
>many|14|TRBV27|TRBJ1-2|TRBD1
TGTGCCAGCAGTTTTGTAGGGGGCGCAGAGGGCTACACCTTC
CASSFVGGAEGYTF
>many|13|TRBV27|TRBJ1-5|-
TGTGCCAGCAGTTTACGGGGAACTCAGCCCCAGCATTTT
CASSLRGTQPQHF
>once|12|TRBV28|TRBJ1-1|-
TGTGCCAGCAGTGCTAATTGGGGCCCAGCTTTCTTT
CASSANWGPAFF
>few|14|TRBV5-1|TRBJ2-3|-
TGCGCCAGCAGCTTGGCCGACGGGTCAGATACGCAGTATTTT
CASSLADGSDTQYF
>many|16|TRBV30|TRBJ2-2|TRBD1
TGTGCCTGGAGTGTCCCGGGACAGGGGGAAACCGGGGAGCTGTTTTTT
CAWSVPGQGETGELFF
>many|15|TRBV12-3/TRBV12-4|TRBJ1-2|-
TGTGCCAGCAGTTTAGGCCAGGGACTAGACGATGGCTACACCTTC
CASSLGQGLDDGYTF